This entry lists 23 T cell receptor beta chains sequenced from one sample in a study of CXCR3-negative and CXCR3-positive naive CD8 T cells. Notes on the study in general: Hydrophobicity of TRB CDR3s was greater in CXCR3-positive naive cells than in CXCR3-negative naive cells.

The antigens for these receptors are not known. UMI-tagged TRB cDNA libraries were built via 5' RACE. TCRdb re-called the 5' RACE reads and gives one entry per CDR3 protein, without DNA. Recorded here are about 120,000 distinct CDR3 sequences; the top ten clones represent roughly 0.35%. Input material: naive CXCR3+ CD8+ T cells from blood. Subset specified: CD45RO-CCR7+CD27+CD95- naive CD8+ T cells expressing CXCR3 (TNR3+). The receptors originated from a human donor in good health. Some clones in this sample may be carry-over from other donors' samples.

The rearrangement joins TRBV10-3 to TRBJ2-5; TCRdb calls TRBD1, which cannot be checked without DNA. Germline CDR1 reads ENHRY; CDR2 reads SYGVKD. This CDR3 is 14 amino acids long. CDR3 protein: CAIGPAPLGETQYF.

V is TRBV6-1 and J is TRBJ2-5; the TRBD1 assignment by TCRdb is unverifiable without DNA. Germline CDR1 MNHNS, CDR2 SASEGT. The CDR3 contains 16 residues. The CDR3 loop reads CASSEAWDIFQETQYF.

The rearrangement joins TRBV7-6 to TRBJ2-1; the D call from TCRdb, TRBD2, cannot be confirmed without DNA. This CDR3 comprises 16 residues. Per germline, CDR1 SGHVS and CDR2 FNYEAQ. The CDR3 spells CASSLTRGGLGNEQFF.

The chain carries TRBV7-9 and TRBJ2-7; TCRdb returns TRBD1, unconfirmable since there is no DNA. CDR1 SEHNR and CDR2 FQNEAQ come from the germline V gene (reference sequence). The CDR3 covers 13 residues. The CDR3 loop reads CASSFPLGGEQYF.

The chain recombines TRBV7-8 with TRBJ2-7; TCRdb picks TRBD1, but there is no DNA to check that call. The CDR3 loop spans 14 amino acids. The germline CDR1 and CDR2 sequences are SGHVS and FQNEAQ. The CDR3 protein is CASSLRTGYYEQYF.

This sequence joins TRBV6-5 and TRBJ2-7; TCRdb proposes TRBD2, but this gene call is untestable without DNA. CDR1 and CDR2 from the germline V gene are MNHEY and SVGAGI. The CDR3 is made up of 16 amino acids. CDR3 loop: CASSYSGLASSYEQYF.

This chain joins TRBV4-3 and TRBJ2-7; TCRdb picks TRBD1, but there is no DNA to check that call. This CDR3 has 15 residues. Germline V gene data show CDR1 as LGHNA and CDR2 as YSLEER. The CDR3 protein is CASSPGQGIGYEQYF.

The chain couples TRBV3-1 to TRBJ2-7; TCRdb selects TRBD1, and the lack of DNA leaves this call unchecked. CDR1 is LGHDT and CDR2 is YNNKEL in the germline V gene (reference sequence). This CDR3 region has 15 residues. CDR3 residues: CASSQAGDRSYEQYF.

V is TRBV29-1 and J is TRBJ2-7; TCRdb outputs TRBD1, but without DNA this stays unchecked. Germline assignment: CDR1 SQVTM and CDR2 ANQGSEA. The CDR3 covers 16 residues. Here the CDR3 reads CSVEVSRDRVNYEQYF.

The chain employs TRBV6-5 and TRBJ2-2; TCRdb reports TRBD1, a call that lacks DNA to check it against. This CDR3 region has 14 residues. Germline loops: CDR1 MNHEY, CDR2 SVGAGI. CDR3 loop: CASSYSWGAEELFF.

This chain joins TRBV29-1 and TRBJ1-5. Germline V gene sequence: CDR1 SQVTM, CDR2 ANQGSEA. The CDR3 has 12 residues. CDR3 sequence reads: CSVGQVGQPQHF. Full variable domain (missing parts from reference TRBV29-1 and TRBJ1-5): SAVISQKPSRDICQRGTSLTIQCQVDSQVTMMFWYRQQPGQSLTLIATANQGSEATYESGFVIDKFPISRPNLTFSTLTVSNMSPEDSSIYLCSVGQVGQPQHFGDGTRLSIL.

The V gene is TRBV20-1, the J gene TRBJ2-3. Germline loops: CDR1 DFQATT, CDR2 SNEGSKA (reference sequence). The CDR3 consists of 13 residues. The CDR3 protein is CSARVRLVATQYF.

The chain employs TRBV14 and TRBJ2-7; TCRdb gives TRBD1 as the D gene, but with no DNA this cannot be confirmed. CDR1 SGHDN and CDR2 FVKESK come from the germline V gene. The CDR3 extends over 17 amino acids. This CDR3 is CASSQHTGSSLSYEQYF.

The chain is built from TRBV29-1 and TRBJ2-7; the TCRdb call, TRBD2, lacks DNA for checking. The germline CDR1 and CDR2 sequences are SQVTM and ANQGSEA. This CDR3 has 12 amino acids. Here the CDR3 reads CSVLREGYEQYF.

The chain links TRBV5-1 to TRBJ2-2. The V gene's germline CDR1 is SGHRS and CDR2 YFSETQ. The CDR3 consists of 14 residues. Here the CDR3 reads CASSIPDRAGELFF.

The chain recombines TRBV29-1 with TRBJ2-7; without DNA, the TCRdb call of TRBD1 cannot be checked. In germline, CDR1 is SQVTM, CDR2 ANQGSEA. The CDR3 extends over 14 amino acids. The CDR3: CSVGGDRGQSEQYF.

The genes are TRBV28 and TRBJ2-3; TCRdb outputs TRBD1, but without DNA this stays unchecked. The CDR3 runs 17 residues. Germline V gene sequence: CDR1 MDHEN, CDR2 SYDVKM. This chain's CDR3 is CASRGGGHTPYTDTQYF.

The J gene is TRBJ2-1, the V gene TRBV7-3; the TCRdb D gene call, TRBD1, has no DNA to confirm it. Germline V gene sequence: CDR1 SGHTA, CDR2 FQGTGA. The CDR3 contains 15 residues. CDR3 in amino acids: CASSSPDRGYNEQFF.

The J gene is TRBJ1-1, the V gene TRBV13; TCRdb outputs TRBD1, but without DNA this stays unchecked. In germline, CDR1 is PRHDT, CDR2 FYEKMQ (reference sequence). The CDR3 length is 12 residues. The CDR3 region is CATSPRATEAFF.

The chain's CDR3 is CASSSSAAAQETQYF. This chain connects TRBV7-2 to TRBJ2-5; the TCRdb call, TRBD2, lacks DNA for checking. This CDR3 contains 15 residues. Germline assignment: CDR1 SGHTA and CDR2 FQGNSA.

The chain couples TRBV28 to TRBJ2-7; lacking DNA, the TRBD2 call made by TCRdb goes unchecked. Germline CDR1 reads MDHEN; CDR2 reads SYDVKM. The CDR3 runs to 21 residues. CDR3 residues: CASSLSSLLLAGGRTGYEQYF. The full variable domain, in which reference TRBV28 and TRBJ2-7 provide the parts outside the CDR3, is DVKVTQSSRYLVKRTGEKVFLECVQDMDHENMFWYRQDPGLGLRLIYFSYDVKMKEKGDIPEGYSVSREKKERFSLILESASTNQTSMYLCASSLSSLLLAGGRTGYEQYFGPGTRLTVT.

The genes are TRBV11-2 and TRBJ2-7; TCRdb's D call, TRBD2, is unchecked because there is no DNA. The germline CDR1 and CDR2 sequences are SGHAT and FQNNGV. The CDR3 contains 15 residues. This CDR3 reads CASSLGRVLSYEQYF.

The gene calls are TRBV4-1 and TRBJ2-5. The CDR3 has 14 amino acids. The V gene's germline CDR1 is MGHRA and CDR2 YSYEKL. The CDR3 here is CASSQVAGEETQYF.